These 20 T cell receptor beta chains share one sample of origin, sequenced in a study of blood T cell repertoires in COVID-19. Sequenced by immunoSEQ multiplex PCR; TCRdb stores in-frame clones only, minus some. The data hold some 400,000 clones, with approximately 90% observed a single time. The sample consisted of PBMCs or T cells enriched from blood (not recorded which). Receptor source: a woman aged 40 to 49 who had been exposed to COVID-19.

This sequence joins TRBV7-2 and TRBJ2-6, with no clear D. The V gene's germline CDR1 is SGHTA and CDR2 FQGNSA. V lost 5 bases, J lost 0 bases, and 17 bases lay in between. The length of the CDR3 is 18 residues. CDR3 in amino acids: CASSGLVGLTSGANVLTF. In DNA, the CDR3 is TGTGCCAGCAGCGGGCTTGTGGGCCTTACCTCTGGGGCCAACGTCCTGACTTTC.

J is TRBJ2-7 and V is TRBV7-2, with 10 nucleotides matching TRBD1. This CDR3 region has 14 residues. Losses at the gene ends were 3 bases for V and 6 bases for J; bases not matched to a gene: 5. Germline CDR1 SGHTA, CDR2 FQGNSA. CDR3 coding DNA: TGTGCCAGCAGCTTTAGGGACAGGGGATCCGAGCAGTACTTC. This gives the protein CASSFRDRGSEQYF.

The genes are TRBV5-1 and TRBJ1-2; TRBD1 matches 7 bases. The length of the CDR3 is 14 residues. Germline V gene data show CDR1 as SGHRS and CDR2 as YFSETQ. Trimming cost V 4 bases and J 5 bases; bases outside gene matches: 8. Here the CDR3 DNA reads TGCGCCAGCAGCGCCGGACAGGCTTGGTATGGCTACACCTTC. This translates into CASSAGQAWYGYTF.

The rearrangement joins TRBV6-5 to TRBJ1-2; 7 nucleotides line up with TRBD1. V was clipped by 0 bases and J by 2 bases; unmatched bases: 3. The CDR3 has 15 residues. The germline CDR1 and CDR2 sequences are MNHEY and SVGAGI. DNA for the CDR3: TGTGCCAGCAGTTACTCGGGCAGGGGGAACTATGGCTACACCTTC. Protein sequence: CASSYSGRGNYGYTF.

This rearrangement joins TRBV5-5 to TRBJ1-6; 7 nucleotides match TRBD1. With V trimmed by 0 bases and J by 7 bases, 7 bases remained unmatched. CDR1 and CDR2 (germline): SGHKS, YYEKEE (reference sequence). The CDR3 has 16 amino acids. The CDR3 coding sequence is TGTGCCAGCAGCTTGGAAGGACAGGATGGCAATTCACCCCTCCACTTT. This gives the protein CASSLEGQDGNSPLHF.

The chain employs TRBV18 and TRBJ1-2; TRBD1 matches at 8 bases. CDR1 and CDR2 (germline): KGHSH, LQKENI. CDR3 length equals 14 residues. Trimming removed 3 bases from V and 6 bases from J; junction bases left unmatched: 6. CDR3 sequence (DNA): TGTGCCAGCTCACCGAACGACAGGGGTGATGGCTACACCTTC. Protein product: CASSPNDRGDGYTF.

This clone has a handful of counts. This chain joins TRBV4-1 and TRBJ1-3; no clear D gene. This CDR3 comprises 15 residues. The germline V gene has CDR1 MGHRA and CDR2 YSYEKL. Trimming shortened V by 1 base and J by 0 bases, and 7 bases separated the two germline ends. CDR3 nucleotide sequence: TGCGCCAGCAGCCAAGGATCCTACTCTGGAAACACCATATATTTT. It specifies CASSQGSYSGNTIYF.

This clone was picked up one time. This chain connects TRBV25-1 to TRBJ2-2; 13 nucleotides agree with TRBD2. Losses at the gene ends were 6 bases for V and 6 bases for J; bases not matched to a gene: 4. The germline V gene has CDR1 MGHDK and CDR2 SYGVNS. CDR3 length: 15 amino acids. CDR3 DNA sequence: TGTGCCAGCAGCCGGACTAGCGGGAGCCCCGGGGAGCTGTTTTTT. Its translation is CASSRTSGSPGELFF.

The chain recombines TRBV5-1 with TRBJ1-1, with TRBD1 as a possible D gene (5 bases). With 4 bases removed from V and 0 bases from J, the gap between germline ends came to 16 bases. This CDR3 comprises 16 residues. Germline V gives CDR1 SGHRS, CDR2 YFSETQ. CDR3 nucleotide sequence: TGCGCCAGCAGCCGGACCGGGGGGGATCTGAACACTGAAGCTTTCTTT. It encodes CASSRTGGDLNTEAFF.

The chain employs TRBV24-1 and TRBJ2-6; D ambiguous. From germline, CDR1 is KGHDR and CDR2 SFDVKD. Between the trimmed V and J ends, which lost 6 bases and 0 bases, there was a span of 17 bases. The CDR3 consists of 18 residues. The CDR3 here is CATSPRRGGFSGANVLTF. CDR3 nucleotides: TGTGCCACCAGTCCGCGGCGTGGTGGGTTCTCTGGGGCCAACGTCCTGACTTTC.

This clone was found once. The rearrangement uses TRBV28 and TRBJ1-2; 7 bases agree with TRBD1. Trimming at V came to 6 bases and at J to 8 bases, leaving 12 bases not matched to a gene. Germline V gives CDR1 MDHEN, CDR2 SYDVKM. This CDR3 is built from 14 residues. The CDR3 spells CASRRTGVSRGYTF. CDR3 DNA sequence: TGTGCCAGCAGGCGGACAGGCGTCTCGAGGGGCTACACCTTC.

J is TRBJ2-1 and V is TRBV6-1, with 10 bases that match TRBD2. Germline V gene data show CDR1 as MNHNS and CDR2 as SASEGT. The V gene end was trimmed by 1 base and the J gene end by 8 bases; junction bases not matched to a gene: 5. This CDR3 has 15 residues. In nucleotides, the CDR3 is TGTGCCAGCAGTGAAGAAGGGACTAGCGTATATGAGCAGTTCTTC. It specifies CASSEEGTSVYEQFF.

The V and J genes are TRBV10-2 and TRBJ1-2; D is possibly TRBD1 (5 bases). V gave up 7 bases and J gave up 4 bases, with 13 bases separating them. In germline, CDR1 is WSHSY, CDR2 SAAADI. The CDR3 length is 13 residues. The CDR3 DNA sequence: TGCGCCAGCAAGGGGCAGCCCCTCTATGGCTACACCTTC. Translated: CASKGQPLYGYTF.

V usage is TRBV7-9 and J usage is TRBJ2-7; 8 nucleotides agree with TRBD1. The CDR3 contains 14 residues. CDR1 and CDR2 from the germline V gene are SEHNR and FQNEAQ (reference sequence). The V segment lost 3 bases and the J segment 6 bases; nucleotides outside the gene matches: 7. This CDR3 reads CASSLGQEVPEQYF. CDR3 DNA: TGTGCCAGCAGCTTGGGACAGGAGGTTCCCGAGCAGTACTTC.

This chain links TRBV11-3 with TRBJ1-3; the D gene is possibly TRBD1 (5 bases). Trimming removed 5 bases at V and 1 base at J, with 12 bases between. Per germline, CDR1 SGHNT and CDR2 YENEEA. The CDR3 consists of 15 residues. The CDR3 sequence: CASSATRASGNTIYF. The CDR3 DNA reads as TGTGCCAGCAGCGCCACCAGGGCATCTGGAAACACCATATATTTT.

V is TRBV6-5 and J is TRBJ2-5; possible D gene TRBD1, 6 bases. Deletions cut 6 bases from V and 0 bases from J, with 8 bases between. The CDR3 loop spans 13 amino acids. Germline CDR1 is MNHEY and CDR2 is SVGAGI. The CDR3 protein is CASRDSNQETQYF. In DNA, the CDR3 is TGTGCCAGCAGGGACAGTAACCAAGAGACCCAGTACTTC.

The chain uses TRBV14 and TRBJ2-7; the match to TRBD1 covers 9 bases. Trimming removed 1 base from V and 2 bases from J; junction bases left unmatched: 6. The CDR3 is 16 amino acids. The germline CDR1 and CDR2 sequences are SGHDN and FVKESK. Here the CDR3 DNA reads TGTGCCAGCAGCCAAGGCCGACAGGGGGGCCCCTACGAGCAGTACTTC. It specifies CASSQGRQGGPYEQYF.

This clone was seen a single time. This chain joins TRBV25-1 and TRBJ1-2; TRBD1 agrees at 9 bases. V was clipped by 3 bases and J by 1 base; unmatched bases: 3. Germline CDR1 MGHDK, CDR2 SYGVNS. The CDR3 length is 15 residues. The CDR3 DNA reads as TGTGCCAGCAGTGATCCGGGACAGGGTAACTATGGCTACACCTTC. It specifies CASSDPGQGNYGYTF.

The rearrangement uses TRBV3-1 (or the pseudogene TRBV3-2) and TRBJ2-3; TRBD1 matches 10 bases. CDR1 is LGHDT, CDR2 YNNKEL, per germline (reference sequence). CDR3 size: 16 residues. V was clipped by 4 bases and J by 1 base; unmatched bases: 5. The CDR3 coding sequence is TGTGCCAGCAGCCTTAGGACAGGGGGAGGCACAGATACGCAGTATTTT. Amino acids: CASSLRTGGGTDTQYF.

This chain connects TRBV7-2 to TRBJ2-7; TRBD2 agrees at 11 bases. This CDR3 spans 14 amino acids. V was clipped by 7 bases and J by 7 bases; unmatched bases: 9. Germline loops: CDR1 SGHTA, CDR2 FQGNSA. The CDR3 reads CASTLAGGGEEQYF. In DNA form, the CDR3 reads TGTGCCAGCACGTTAGCGGGAGGGGGTGAGGAGCAGTACTTC.